These T cell receptor beta chains were read from a single sample in a study of T cells in Graves' hyperthyroidism and ophthalmopathy. Each CDR3 protein is one row after TCRdb ran MiXCR on the multiplex PCR reads. The sample contains approximately 870,000 distinct CDR3 sequences, over 35% of which appear only once. The sequenced sample was blood. The receptors here all came from a man between 18 and 29 years old with Graves' hyperthyroidism. CDR3s include the opening cysteine and the closing phenylalanine or tryptophan. The D gene is left open where the match is weak. Size is stated for part of the rows, as once, few or many counts, or as a class when the clone is expanded.

CDR3 DNA	CDR3 protein	V gene	J gene	clone size	D gene
TGCGCCAGCAGCCAAGATACCGGGGCTAGAGACGAGCAGTACTTC	CASSQDTGARDEQYF	TRBV7-3	TRBJ2-7	-	-
TGCAGCGTTGAAGATCTCGACGGGAACACTGAAGCTTTCTTT	CSVEDLDGNTEAFF	TRBV29-1	TRBJ1-1	many	-
TGTGCCAGTAGGAGGTCTAGCAATCAGCCCCAGCATTTT	CASRRSSNQPQHF	TRBV19	TRBJ1-5	many	-
TGTGCCAGCAGCGTAGGAACCGATGAAAAACTGTTTTTT	CASSVGTDEKLFF	TRBV9	TRBJ1-4	many	-
TGTGCCAGCAGCTTGGCCCAGGGCCTCGGGAGCTACGAGCAGTACTTC	CASSLAQGLGSYEQYF	TRBV5-6	TRBJ2-7	-	-
TGTGCCACCTCCCCCAGGGGCTACGAGCAGTACTTC	CATSPRGYEQYF	TRBV15	TRBJ2-7	-	-
TGCAGCGTTGGGGAAGGCGAAGGGAACACTGAAGCTTTCTTT	CSVGEGEGNTEAFF	TRBV29-1	TRBJ1-1	many	-
TGCGCCAGCAGCAGCCGGGCGACAGATACGCAGTATTTT	CASSSRATDTQYF	TRBV5-1	TRBJ2-3	-	-
TGCAGTGCCCCTGCAGGGGCCAACGTCCTGACTTTC	CSAPAGANVLTF	TRBV20-1	TRBJ2-6	many	-
TGCAGCGTTGATCAGAGGGATGAAAAACTGTTTTTT	CSVDQRDEKLFF	TRBV29-1	TRBJ1-4	-	-
TGCGCCAGCAGTGGCAACGGGGCACAAAAGACCCAGTACTTC	CASSGNGAQKTQYF	TRBV2	TRBJ2-5	-	-
TGTGCCACCAGCAGTGCCCCAGATTTTATTAGCAATCAGCCCCAGCATTTT	CATSSAPDFISNQPQHF	TRBV15	TRBJ1-5	many	-
TGTGCCAGCAGTGAATGGGGGGCAACCTACGAGCAGTACTTC	CASSEWGATYEQYF	TRBV2	TRBJ2-7	many	-
TGCGCCAGCAGCTTGGGGGTCTCGGGCGAACAGCCCCAGCATTTT	CASSLGVSGEQPQHF	TRBV5-1	TRBJ1-5	many	-
TGTGCCACCAGCAGCTTAGGTCCCCTTAGCTCCTACGAGCAGTACTTC	CATSSLGPLSSYEQYF	TRBV15	TRBJ2-7	-	-
TGTGCCAGTAGTGGTCCCAATCAGCACCAGCATTTT	CASSGPNQHQHF	TRBV19	TRBJ1-5	-	-
TGTGCCATCAGTGAGTCACTTGGAGGAGGGTCCTACGAGCAGTACTTC	CAISESLGGGSYEQYF	TRBV10-3	TRBJ2-7	few	-
TGTGCCAGCAGTCCCTCTCAGGGCGGGGGGCACCAAGAGACCCAGTACTTC	CASSPSQGGGHQETQYF	TRBV25-1	TRBJ2-5	-	TRBD2
TGTGCCAGCAGTTTAGCGCCCTCGACTCAGTCCCACGAGCAGTACTTC	CASSLAPSTQSHEQYF	TRBV2	TRBJ2-7	-	-
TGTGCCAGCAGCTTAGGCCAAGTATACTCACCCCTCCACTTT	CASSLGQVYSPLHF	TRBV5-8	TRBJ1-6	few	-